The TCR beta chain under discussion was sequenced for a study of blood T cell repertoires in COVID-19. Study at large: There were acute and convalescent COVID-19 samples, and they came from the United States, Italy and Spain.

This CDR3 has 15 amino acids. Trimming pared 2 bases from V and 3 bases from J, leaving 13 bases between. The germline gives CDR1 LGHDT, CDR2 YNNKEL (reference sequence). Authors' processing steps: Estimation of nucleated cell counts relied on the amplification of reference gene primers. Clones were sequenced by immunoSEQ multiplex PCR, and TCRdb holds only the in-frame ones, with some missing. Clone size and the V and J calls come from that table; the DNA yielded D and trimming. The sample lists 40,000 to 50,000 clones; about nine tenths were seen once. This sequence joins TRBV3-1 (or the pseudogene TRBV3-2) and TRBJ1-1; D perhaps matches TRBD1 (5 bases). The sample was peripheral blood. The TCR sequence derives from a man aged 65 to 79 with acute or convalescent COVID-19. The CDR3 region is CASSQLSWGDTEAFF. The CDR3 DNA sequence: TGTGCCAGCAGCCAACTATCCTGGGGGGACACTGAAGCTTTCTTT.